The subject of this entry is one T cell receptor beta chain. Its target is not known. The data are from a study of CD8 T cells in ankylosing spondylitis. Study observations and caveats: Clones that were linked to disease were CD8+ and were relatively rare in peripheral blood.

The CDR3 loop spans 12 amino acids. Germline lookup yields CDR1 SGHRS and CDR2 YFSETQ. Trimming shortened V by 4 bases and J by 4 bases, and 9 bases separated the two germline ends. TCRdb itself ran the 5' RACE reads through MiXCR, one entry per CDR3 protein. The sample includes roughly 180,000 distinct CDR3 sequences, approximately 9.9% of them seen just once. This sequence was found in a female donor with ankylosing spondylitis or in good health (not recorded which). Sequenced input: blood, either unsorted or a sorted T cell fraction (not recorded which). This chain connects TRBV5-1 to TRBJ2-7; D uncertain. The CDR3 sequence is CASSLTKYEQYF. The CDR3 bases are TGCGCCAGCAGCCTAACAAAATACGAGCAGTACTTC. Drawing the rest from reference TRBV5-1 and TRBJ2-7, the complete variable domain is KAGVTQTPRYLIKTRGQQVTLSCSPISGHRSVSWYQQTPGQGLQFLFEYFSETQRNKGNFPGRFSGRQFSNSRSEMNVSTLELGDSALYLCASSLTKYEQYFGPGTRLTVT.